This T cell receptor beta chain was documented in a study of cytomegalovirus exposure and HLA in healthy donors. General study results and limits: Cytomegalovirus status was reportedly diagnosed by the classifier with high specificity and sensitivity. HLA alleles were associated with 16,000 or so TCR beta sequences in a later analysis at 0.05 false discovery rate. Highest at DRB1 and lowest at HLA-C, TCR association rates differed among HLA loci in a later analysis.

About this clone: What it recognizes is unknown.

60 Vbeta and 13 Jbeta primers were used in PCR. Clones were sequenced by immunoSEQ multiplex PCR, and TCRdb holds only the in-frame ones, with some missing. The table shows 120,000 or so clones, with 81% occurring only once. The specimen sequenced was PBMCs. This receptor was obtained from a man aged 18 to 29 in good health and CMV-seropositive.

CDR3 coding DNA: TGTGCCTGGAGTTCGGGGGATAGGAATGAGCAGTTCTTC. Encoded protein: CAWSSGDRNEQFF. The chain couples TRBV30 to TRBJ2-1, with a tentative D call TRBD2 (6 bases). Trimming removed 2 bases at V and 7 bases at J, with 12 bases between. Germline CDR1 is GTSNPN and CDR2 is SVGIG (reference sequence). The CDR3 is 13 amino acids.